The 32 T cell receptor beta chains presented below share a single source sample, sequenced in a study of neoadjuvant anti-PD-1 for oral cavity cancer. Data came from immunoSEQ multiplex PCR; TCRdb stores just in-frame clones and leaves some out. The table has more than 10,000 clones, roughly 60% seen once. The source material was tumor tissue, sampled before nivolumab (anti-PD-1) treatment. Receptors originate from a person aged 35-80 years with oral cavity squamous cell carcinoma.

This chain links TRBV5-1 with TRBJ2-7; the match to TRBD1 covers 8 bases. Germline CDR1 reads SGHRS; CDR2 reads YFSETQ. This CDR3 is built from 14 residues. V shed 4 bases, J shed 3 bases, and the junction held 6 bases outside the gene matches. The CDR3 loop is CASSRGQVSYEQYF. The DNA for the CDR3 is TGCGCCAGCAGCAGGGGACAGGTCAGCTACGAGCAGTACTTC.

This clone was seen a few times. This rearrangement joins TRBV2 to TRBJ1-5, with D perhaps matching TRBD1 (5 bases). Per germline, CDR1 SNHLY and CDR2 FYNNEI. V dropped 6 bases and J dropped 2 bases, with 8 bases sitting between them. The CDR3 spans 13 residues. CDR3 loop: CASRSGGNQPQHF. The CDR3, as DNA: TGTGCCAGCAGGTCGGGGGGCAATCAGCCCCAGCATTTT.

This clone is medium-sized (0.01 to 0.1%). The rearrangement uses TRBV28 and TRBJ1-1, with D unresolved. This CDR3 spans 17 amino acids. CDR1 is MDHEN, CDR2 SYDVKM, per germline. V lost 3 bases to trimming and J lost 1 base, with 18 bases between them. CDR3 DNA: TGTGCCAGCAGTTTTATGAGGATCCCCCCATCGAACACTGAAGCTTTCTTT. It is translated as CASSFMRIPPSNTEAFF.

The gene calls are TRBV9 and TRBJ2-1, with D hard to call. Trimming removed 0 bases at V and 0 bases at J, with 7 bases between. Germline CDR1 reads SGDLS; CDR2 reads YYNGEE. The CDR3 sequence is 15 residues long. CDR3 region: CASSVGQSSYNEQFF. As DNA, the CDR3 is TGTGCCAGCAGCGTAGGGCAGAGCTCCTACAATGAGCAGTTCTTC.

The chain combines TRBV15 with TRBJ2-3; TRBD2 matches 7 bases. The V segment lost 3 bases and the J segment 1 base; nucleotides outside the gene matches: 4. From germline, CDR1 is LNHNV and CDR2 YYDKDF (reference sequence). This CDR3 is 15 amino acids long. In nucleotides, the CDR3 is TGTGCCACCAGCAGGCGGGAGATTGGCACAGATACGCAGTATTTT. It codes for CATSRREIGTDTQYF.

The chain combines TRBV6-5 with TRBJ2-7; the D is unclear. The CDR3 consists of 15 residues. CDR1 is MNHEY and CDR2 is SVGAGI in the germline V gene. V shed 7 bases and J shed 2 bases, with 18 bases lying between them. CDR3 residues: CASNPRPPAPYEQYF. The DNA of the CDR3 is TGTGCCAGCAACCCCCGACCCCCGGCCCCCTACGAGCAGTACTTC.

V gene TRBV11-3 combines with J gene TRBJ2-3; D gene uncertain. V lost 1 base to trimming and J lost 8 bases, with 10 bases between them. This CDR3 comprises 13 residues. CDR1 and CDR2 (germline): SGHNT, YENEEA. As DNA, the CDR3 is TGTGCCAGCAGCTTAGGCCCAACGGGTACGCAGTATTTT. Its translation: CASSLGPTGTQYF.

This clone was counted once. The chain carries TRBV5-4 and TRBJ2-7; 10 bases are shared with TRBD2. The V segment lost 2 bases and the J segment 2 bases; nucleotides outside the gene matches: 4. Looked up from germline, CDR1 is SGHNT and CDR2 is YYREEE (reference sequence). This CDR3 is 15 amino acids long. The CDR3 region has the DNA TGTGCCAGCAGCTTTCGGACTAGCGGACCCTACGAGCAGTACTTC. Its translation: CASSFRTSGPYEQYF. Full variable domain (remainder filled in from reference TRBV5-4 and TRBJ2-7): ETGVTQSPTHLIKTRGQQVTLRCSSQSGHNTVSWYQQALGQGPQFIFQYYREEENGRGNFPPRFSGLQFPNYSSELNVNALELDDSALYLCASSFRTSGPYEQYFGPGTRLTVT.

The chain has TRBV7-8 and TRBJ2-3; unclear D gene. V lost 5 bases to trimming and J lost 2 bases, with 14 bases between them. The CDR3 length is 15 residues. Germline V gives CDR1 SGHVS, CDR2 FQNEAQ. The CDR3 reads CASSPRGQYTDTQYF. Here the CDR3 DNA reads TGTGCCAGCAGCCCCCGTGGGCAGTACACAGATACGCAGTATTTT. The variable domain in full, with the rest retrieved from reference TRBV7-8 and TRBJ2-3, is GAGVSQSPRYKVAKRGQDVALRCDPISGHVSLFWYQQALGQGPEFLTYFQNEAQLDKSGLPSDRFFAERPEGSVSTLKIQRTQQEDSAVYLCASSPRGQYTDTQYFGPGTRLTVL.

This clone appeared a few times. The junction departs from germline at one end; a sequencing error may be responsible. V is TRBV28 and J is TRBJ1-3; D uncertain. The length of the CDR3 is 13 residues. Germline CDR1 and CDR2: MDHEN and SYDVKM. This chain's CDR3 is CASGDSTGNTIYF. As DNA, the CDR3 is TGTGCCAGCGGTGACTCGACTGGGAACACCATATATTTT. Together with reference TRBV28 and TRBJ1-3, the CDR3 gives the full variable domain: DVKVTQSSRYLVKRTGEKVFLECVQDMDHENMFWYRQDPGLGLRLIYFSYDVKMKEKGDIPEGYSVSREKKERFSLILESASTNQTSMYLCASGDSTGNTIYFGEGSWLTVV.

The chain couples TRBV5-6 to TRBJ2-7, with TRBD1 matching 9 bases. V lost 2 bases and J lost 9; bases outside the gene matches: 0. The CDR3 is 11 amino acids. Germline V gene lookup returns CDR1 SGHDT and CDR2 YYEEEE. The CDR3: CASSLQGAQYF. CDR3 sequence (DNA): TGTGCCAGCAGCTTACAGGGGGCGCAGTACTTC.

The CDR3 DNA sequence: TGTGCCAGTAGTTTTCTTCCGGGGCCTGAAGCTTTCTTT. Its translation is CASSFLPGPEAFF. The chain uses TRBV19 and TRBJ1-1; D possibly corresponds to TRBD1 (5 bases). The germline V and J ends were trimmed by 5 bases and 6 bases, with 13 bases remaining between them. The CDR3 totals 13 residues. Germline loops: CDR1 LNHDA, CDR2 SQIVND (reference sequence).

By sample share, this clone is medium-sized. This chain uses TRBV7-8 with TRBJ2-3; 13 nucleotides align to TRBD2. CDR1 is SGHVS, CDR2 FQNEAQ, per germline. With V trimmed by 3 bases and J by 3 bases, 6 bases remained unmatched. This CDR3 is built from 17 residues. The CDR3 reads CASSLGLAGQGTDTQYF. CDR3 in DNA: TGTGCCAGCAGCTTGGGACTAGCGGGACAAGGTACAGATACGCAGTATTTT.

This rearrangement joins TRBV5-1 to TRBJ2-1, with 8 bases that match TRBD1. CDR1 is SGHRS and CDR2 is YFSETQ in the germline V gene. The CDR3 extends over 14 amino acids. The V and J ends lost 0 bases and 6 bases, in that order; junction bases with no gene match: 2. CDR3 protein: CASSLGTGSNEQFF. DNA for the CDR3: TGCGCCAGCAGCTTGGGGACAGGGTCCAATGAGCAGTTCTTC.

This clone appeared a few times. V usage is TRBV9 and J usage is TRBJ2-5; D is possibly TRBD2 (5 bases). This CDR3 is 14 amino acids long. V lost 4 bases and J 5 bases, leaving 15 bases between the germline ends. CDR1 is SGDLS and CDR2 is YYNGEE in the germline V gene. The CDR3 sequence is CASSPSRGWETQYF. The DNA for the CDR3 is TGTGCCAGCAGCCCTAGCCGGGGATGGGAGACCCAGTACTTC.

This clone appeared a single time. The gene calls are TRBV5-1 and TRBJ2-7; 9 bases match TRBD2. The CDR3 runs to 16 residues. The V segment lost 2 bases and the J segment 0 bases; nucleotides outside the gene matches: 6. CDR1 and CDR2 from the germline V gene are SGHRS and YFSETQ. CDR3 DNA: TGCGCCAGCAGCTTAAACCTAGCGGGGAGCTCCTACGAGCAGTACTTC. Translated, it gives CASSLNLAGSSYEQYF.

The chain employs TRBV27 and TRBJ2-3, with 8 bases identical to TRBD1. The germline V gene encodes CDR1 MNHEY and CDR2 SMNVEV (reference sequence). There are 16 residues in the CDR3. The trim removed 6 bases at V and 9 bases at J, leaving 17 bases unmatched. The CDR3 sequence: CASRINRGSTLDTQYF. The CDR3 coding sequence is TGTGCCAGCAGAATAAACAGGGGGTCTACCCTCGACACGCAGTATTTT.

V and J are TRBV6-5 and TRBJ2-7, with D perhaps matching TRBD2 (6 bases). Looked up from germline, CDR1 is MNHEY and CDR2 is SVGAGI. This CDR3 has 11 amino acids. V lost 10 bases, J lost 8 bases, and 15 bases lay in between. The CDR3: CATSWAGKQYF. CDR3 DNA: TGTGCCACCTCCTGGGCGGGAAAGCAGTACTTC.

This clone was seen just once. This chain uses TRBV27 with TRBJ2-6; 12 bases fit TRBD1. V trimming: 2 bases; J trimming: 2 bases; junction bases outside the gene matches: 7. The V gene's germline CDR1 is MNHEY and CDR2 SMNVEV (reference sequence). The CDR3 totals 19 residues. In DNA, the CDR3 is TGTGCCAGCAGTTTAGGGACAGGGGGCGGTTATCCTGGGGCCAACGTCCTGACTTTC. It encodes CASSLGTGGGYPGANVLTF.

The sample holds a few counts of this clone. An end of the junction does not agree with germline; a read error may underlie this. J is TRBJ2-2 and V is TRBV7-7; D is unresolved. Germline V gene lookup returns CDR1 SSHAT and CDR2 FNYEAQ (reference sequence). CDR3 length: 14 amino acids. The CDR3 coding sequence is TGTGCTAGCAGCTTAGACGGGTCGGGCGGGGAGCTGTTTTTT. This codes for CASSLDGSGGELFF.

There are a few counts of this clone. The J gene is TRBJ2-4, the V gene TRBV11-2, with D possibly matching TRBD2 (5 bases). The germline CDR1 and CDR2 sequences are SGHAT and FQNNGV. This CDR3 region has 16 residues. Trimming stripped 2 bases from V and 0 bases from J, with 11 bases between. CDR3 nucleotides: TGTGCCAGCAGCTTAATGAGGGATGTAGCCAAAAACATTCAGTACTTC. This gives the protein CASSLMRDVAKNIQYF.

The chain joins TRBV6-5 to TRBJ1-2; D may be TRBD1 (6 bases). V was shortened by 2 bases and J by 6 bases, with 7 bases between the two germline ends. Germline-derived CDR1 and CDR2 are MNHEY and SVGAGI. CDR3 length equals 12 residues. The CDR3 sequence: CASSYEGDGYTF. CDR3 coding DNA: TGTGCCAGCAGTTACGAGGGGGATGGCTACACCTTC.

J is TRBJ1-2 and V is TRBV27; D is perhaps TRBD1 (5 bases). Trimming left V 5 bases short and J 0 bases short, with 10 bases between. The CDR3 length is 14 residues. In germline, CDR1 is MNHEY, CDR2 SMNVEV (reference sequence). CDR3 nucleotide sequence: TGTGCCAGCAGTCCGTGGACAACTAACTATGGCTACACCTTC. Translated, it gives CASSPWTTNYGYTF.

The chain has TRBV6-1 and TRBJ1-5; tentative D call: TRBD1 (5 bases). Per the germline V gene, CDR1 is MNHNS and CDR2 is SASEGT. The CDR3 sequence is 15 residues long. The germline V and J ends were trimmed by 4 bases and 5 bases, with 15 bases remaining between them. CDR3 DNA sequence: TGTGCCAGCAGTGGGGGACGATTGTCGGATCAGCCCCAGCATTTT. Translated: CASSGGRLSDQPQHF.

In its sample, this clone ranks as medium-sized. The rearrangement uses TRBV28 and TRBJ2-5; 9 bases align to TRBD1. Germline assignment: CDR1 MDHEN and CDR2 SYDVKM. The V and J ends lost 5 bases and 5 bases, in that order; junction bases with no gene match: 6. This CDR3 is built from 14 residues. The CDR3 region has the DNA TGTGCCAGCAGTCTAGGGACAGGGTGGGAGACCCAGTACTTC. Translation gives CASSLGTGWETQYF. Supplemented by reference TRBV28 and TRBJ2-5, the full variable domain reads DVKVTQSSRYLVKRTGEKVFLECVQDMDHENMFWYRQDPGLGLRLIYFSYDVKMKEKGDIPEGYSVSREKKERFSLILESASTNQTSMYLCASSLGTGWETQYFGPGTRLLVL.

The chain employs TRBV7-6 and TRBJ2-1; no clear D. Germline assignment: CDR1 SGHVS and CDR2 FNYEAQ. This CDR3 has 10 residues. Trimming cost V 10 bases and J 5 bases, with 6 bases left between them. CDR3 sequence: CANFHNEQFF. The CDR3, as DNA: TGTGCCAATTTTCACAATGAGCAGTTCTTC. Full variable domain (rest looked up from reference TRBV7-6 and TRBJ2-1): GAGVSQSPRYKVTKRGQDVALRCDPISGHVSLYWYRQALGQGPEFLTYFNYEAQQDKSGLPNDRFSAERPEGSISTLTIQRTEQRDSAMYRCANFHNEQFFGPGTRLTVL.

The chain recombines TRBV5-6 with TRBJ1-1, with D possibly matching TRBD1 (5 bases). Trimming shortened V by 2 bases and J by 1 base, and 6 bases separated the two germline ends. Germline CDR1 SGHDT, CDR2 YYEEEE. The CDR3 has 13 residues. Written as DNA, the CDR3 is TGTGCCAGCAGCTTAGGGGCGAACACTGAAGCTTTCTTT. Translation gives CASSLGANTEAFF.

The chain uses TRBV5-1 and TRBJ2-1; D ambiguous. The CDR3 runs 16 residues. V lost 0 bases to trimming and J lost 0 bases, with 10 bases between them. CDR1 is SGHRS and CDR2 is YFSETQ in the germline V gene. Here the CDR3 reads CASSLGSVNSYNEQFF. CDR3 DNA: TGCGCCAGCAGCTTGGGGAGTGTAAACTCCTACAATGAGCAGTTCTTC.

This clone was seen more than once but under ten times. The chain couples TRBV2 to TRBJ2-1; the match to TRBD2 covers 15 bases. This CDR3 spans 14 amino acids. The J segment lost 8 bases and the V segment lost 6 bases, leaving 2 bases of the junction unmatched. Germline CDR1 and CDR2: SNHLY and FYNNEI. This CDR3 is CASSGTSGRHEQFF. CDR3 DNA: TGTGCCAGCAGCGGGACTAGCGGGAGGCATGAGCAGTTCTTC.

The gene calls are TRBV19 and TRBJ2-1; possibly TRBD1 for D (6 bases). Trimming removed 4 bases from V and 8 bases from J, with 6 bases in between. The germline V gene has CDR1 LNHDA and CDR2 SQIVND (reference sequence). The CDR3 consists of 11 residues. The CDR3 DNA reads TGTGCCAGTAGTACAGGGGATGAGCAGTTCTTC. This translates into CASSTGDEQFF. Based on the CDR3 plus reference TRBV19 and TRBJ2-1, the full variable domain is DGGITQSPKYLFRKEGQNVTLSCEQNLNHDAMYWYRQDPGQGLRLIYYSQIVNDFQKGDIAEGYSVSREKKESFPLTVTSAQKNPTAFYLCASSTGDEQFFGPGTRLTVL.

The V gene is TRBV6-1, the J gene TRBJ2-7; the match to TRBD1 covers 9 bases. V dropped 6 bases and J dropped 5; count of bases not matched to a gene: 8. This CDR3 is 14 amino acids long. Germline-derived CDR1 and CDR2 are MNHNS and SASEGT. The CDR3 region is CASSLRDRVNEQYF. CDR3 bases: TGTGCCAGCAGCCTCCGGGACAGGGTCAACGAGCAGTACTTC.

The genes are TRBV2 and TRBJ1-1; TRBD1 agrees at 8 bases. Germline assignment: CDR1 SNHLY and CDR2 FYNNEI. This CDR3 has 16 amino acids. J lost 4 bases, V lost 6 bases, and 13 bases had no gene match. The CDR3: CASSFGQGWGLTEAFF. The DNA of the CDR3 is TGTGCCAGCAGCTTCGGACAGGGATGGGGCCTCACTGAAGCTTTCTTT.